Sequencing of this T cell receptor beta chain was carried out in a study of CD8 T cells in Susac syndrome. Study details: When blood was collected, patients with Susac syndrome were therapy-naive, were taking corticosteroids, or were receiving intravenous immunoglobulin alone.

Germline V CDR1 and CDR2: SGHRS, YFSETQ. The V end was cut by 2 bases, the J end by 4 bases, with 12 bases between. This CDR3 has 15 amino acids. RNA was extracted with the RNeasy kit, and a quantity of roughly 0.5 to 1 ug was reverse transcribed using random hexamers. TCRdb used MiXCR to reprocess the immunoSEQ multiplex PCR reads, holding one entry per CDR3 protein. The top ten hold 0.12% of the sample, which has over 150,000 distinct CDR3 sequences, roughly 95% seen once. TCR beta sequences were obtained from blood CD8+ and CD4+ T cells. All included Susac syndrome patients satisfied recently defined diagnostic criteria for definite or probable disease. Negative magnetic isolation gave CD8+ and CD4+ cells; FACS enriched CD8+ TEMRA.

The chain has TRBV5-1 and TRBJ2-2; D unresolved. This TCR came from a human donor with Susac syndrome. The specimen was CD4+ T cells from PBMCs. CDR3 in DNA: TGCGCCAGCAGCTTTGACAACTTCCTCACCGGGGAGCTGTTTTTT. It yields the protein CASSFDNFLTGELFF.